What follows are 15 T cell receptor beta chains derived from one specimen sequenced in a study of T cell responses to AZD1222 COVID-19 vaccine. Profiling relied on immunoSEQ multiplex PCR, and the TCRdb table lists in-frame clones only, not all of them. The sample consists of under 150,000 clones, around 93% of them appearing once. This material consisted of peripheral blood, taken on day 0 of AZD1222 vaccination. These receptor sequences come from an adult in good health.

As for this clone: The sample holds other DNA sequences that translate to the same CDR3. The gene calls are TRBV12-3 or TRBV12-4 and TRBJ1-5; D is unresolved. The CDR3 contains 12 residues. V was pared by 6 bases and J by 6 bases, with 9 bases between. The CDR3, as DNA: TGTGCCAGCAGCCCTCTCTCTCAGCCCCAGCATTTT. This gives the protein CASSPLSQPQHF.

V is TRBV13 and J is TRBJ1-6, with a weak D call TRBD1 (5 bases). The CDR3 loop spans 17 amino acids. The V end was cut by 5 bases, the J end by 0 bases, with 14 bases between. CDR1 PRHDT and CDR2 FYEKMQ come from the germline V gene (reference sequence). CDR3 DNA sequence: TGTGCCAGCAGCCCCGCCGGGGGGAGCTCCTATAATTCACCCCTCCACTTT. Encoded protein: CASSPAGGSSYNSPLHF.

This chain joins TRBV5-6 and TRBJ2-2; no reliable D call. This CDR3 is 12 amino acids long. V lost 7 bases to trimming and J lost 7 bases, with 11 bases between them. Germline V gene lookup returns CDR1 SGHDT and CDR2 YYEEEE. CDR3 nucleotides: TGTGCCAGCGGCCGCGAAGTCGGGGAGCTGTTTTTT. This sequence encodes CASGREVGELFF. Supplemented by reference TRBV5-6 and TRBJ2-2, the full variable domain reads DAGVTQSPTHLIKTRGQQVTLRCSPKSGHDTVSWYQQALGQGPQFIFQYYEEEERQRGNFPDRFSGHQFPNYSSELNVNALLLGDSALYLCASGREVGELFFGEGSRLTVL.

The rearrangement uses TRBV19 and TRBJ2-6; 7 bases fit TRBD1. In germline, CDR1 is LNHDA, CDR2 SQIVND (reference sequence). Germline trimming cut 4 bases from V and 2 bases from J; bases unmatched to any gene: 2. This CDR3 region has 15 residues. The CDR3 DNA is TGTGCCAGTAGTAGCGACAGGGCTGGGGCCAACGTCCTGACTTTC. The encoded protein is CASSSDRAGANVLTF.

CDR3 loop: CATALGTGPYEQYF. The DNA of the CDR3 is TGTGCCACCGCACTGGGGACAGGGCCCTACGAGCAGTACTTC. This chain uses TRBV19 with TRBJ2-7, with 9 bases aligning to TRBD1. The V gene's germline CDR1 is LNHDA and CDR2 SQIVND (reference sequence). The junction had 9 bases not matched to a gene; V was cut back by 10 bases and J by 2 bases. The CDR3 spans 14 residues. Full variable domain (outside the CDR3, taken from reference TRBV19 and TRBJ2-7): DGGITQSPKYLFRKEGQNVTLSCEQNLNHDAMYWYRQDPGQGLRLIYYSQIVNDFQKGDIAEGYSVSREKKESFPLTVTSAQKNPTAFYLCATALGTGPYEQYFGPGTRLTVT.

This clone was observed many times. The rearrangement uses TRBV15 and TRBJ2-7; the D gene is possibly TRBD1 (6 bases). V was clipped by 1 base and J by 2 bases, with 12 bases between them. CDR1 and CDR2 (germline): LNHNV, YYDKDF (reference sequence). The CDR3 consists of 15 residues. The CDR3 loop reads CATSRAGAAAYEQYF. The CDR3 DNA reads as TGTGCCACCAGCAGAGCAGGGGCCGCGGCCTACGAGCAGTACTTC.

The chain carries TRBV7-9 and TRBJ1-4; no clear D. V was cut by 1 base and J by 5 bases, with 2 bases left in between. Germline V gives CDR1 SEHNR, CDR2 FQNEAQ (reference sequence). The CDR3 loop spans 12 amino acids. The CDR3 DNA reads as TGTGCCAGCAGCTTAGTGAATGAAAAACTGTTTTTT. The encoded protein is CASSLVNEKLFF.

The chain uses TRBV2 and TRBJ2-7; maybe TRBD1 (6 bases). The germline V gene encodes CDR1 SNHLY and CDR2 FYNNEI. Trimming stripped 5 bases from V and 0 bases from J, with 17 bases between. The CDR3 loop spans 16 amino acids. This CDR3 is CASSKTPWDNSYEQYF. The DNA for the CDR3 is TGTGCCAGCAGTAAAACACCGTGGGACAACTCCTACGAGCAGTACTTC.

This sequence joins TRBV6-5 and TRBJ2-2; no firm D call. The CDR3 extends over 11 amino acids. Trimming took 3 bases from V and 6 from J, leaving 2 bases between them. CDR1 and CDR2 from the germline V gene are MNHEY and SVGAGI. CDR3 DNA sequence: TGTGCCAGCAGTTATGCCGGGGAGCTGTTTTTT. It codes for CASSYAGELFF.

The chain recombines TRBV7-8 with TRBJ1-6, with D possibly TRBD1 on 5 matching bases. CDR1 and CDR2 (germline): SGHVS, FQNEAQ. This CDR3 region has 14 residues. V was cut by 7 bases and J by 8 bases, with 15 bases left in between. The CDR3 nucleotides read TGTGCCAGCACTGACGGAGCAGGGCATTCACCCCTCCACTTT. Its translation: CASTDGAGHSPLHF. Full variable domain (remainder filled in from reference TRBV7-8 and TRBJ1-6): GAGVSQSPRYKVAKRGQDVALRCDPISGHVSLFWYQQALGQGPEFLTYFQNEAQLDKSGLPSDRFFAERPEGSVSTLKIQRTQQEDSAVYLCASTDGAGHSPLHFGNGTRLTVT.

The chain recombines TRBV24-1 with TRBJ1-2; 10 bases line up with TRBD1. Germline CDR1 is KGHDR and CDR2 is SFDVKD. The CDR3 covers 13 residues. After removal of 3 bases from V and 7 bases from J, the junction contained 1 base not matched to a gene. CDR3 sequence reads: CATSDRTGGGYTF. DNA of the CDR3: TGTGCCACCAGTGATCGGACAGGGGGTGGCTACACCTTC.

This chain connects TRBV5-4 to TRBJ2-2, with TRBD2 matching over 9 bases. From germline, CDR1 is SGHNT and CDR2 YYREEE (reference sequence). After removal of 4 bases from V and 5 bases from J, the junction contained 6 bases not matched to a gene. The CDR3 runs 15 residues. For the CDR3, the DNA is TGTGCCAGCAGCCTGACTAGCGGCCCTACCGGGGAGCTGTTTTTT. Residues: CASSLTSGPTGELFF.

The chain joins TRBV2 to TRBJ1-4; D unclear. Trimming removed 1 base from V and 7 bases from J, with 10 bases in between. The CDR3 is 14 amino acids. CDR1 and CDR2 from the germline V gene are SNHLY and FYNNEI. The CDR3 DNA reads TGTGCCAGCAGTGAAGTCAGGCTCGGTGAAAAACTGTTTTTT. As protein: CASSEVRLGEKLFF.

V usage is TRBV11-2 and J usage is TRBJ1-4; D is unresolved. Per germline, CDR1 SGHAT and CDR2 FQNNGV. Trimming took off 0 bases at V and 8 bases at J, with 19 bases between the two ends. The CDR3 is made up of 17 amino acids. Here the CDR3 reads CASSLDWQAAGLEKLFF. The CDR3, as DNA: TGTGCCAGCAGCTTAGATTGGCAGGCAGCCGGTTTGGAAAAACTGTTTTTT. The variable domain in full, completed from reference TRBV11-2 and TRBJ1-4, reads EAGVAQSPRYKIIEKRQSVAFWCNPISGHATLYWYQQILGQGPKLLIQFQNNGVVDDSQLPKDRFSAERLKGVDSTLKIQPAKLEDSAVYLCASSLDWQAAGLEKLFFGSGTQLSVL.

The J gene is TRBJ2-1, the V gene TRBV27, with a tentative D call TRBD2 (6 bases). The CDR3 has 13 amino acids. Trimming cost V 3 bases and J 11 bases, with 14 bases left between them. Germline V gene lookup returns CDR1 MNHEY and CDR2 SMNVEV (reference sequence). The CDR3 is CASSFREKEKQFF. The CDR3 bases are TGTGCCAGCAGTTTCCGGGAGAAGGAGAAGCAGTTCTTC.